This T cell receptor (beta chain) came from a study of blood T cell repertoires in COVID-19 (TCRdb year 2020). About the full investigation: Samples covering the acute and convalescent phases of COVID-19 were provided by collaborators in the United States, Italy and Spain. The material from the prospective study consisted of cDNA or gDNA derived from T cells, B-cell-depleted T cells, or PBMCs. The dataset comprised deeply sampled blood TCRbeta repertoires from subjects exposed to, actively infected with, or recovered from COVID-19. The repertoires were released in a freely available public database intended as a resource for research on the immune response to SARS-CoV-2. Samples came from the ongoing ImmuneRACE study (first 160 participants) plus 1,254 subjects from 6 global collaborators. The sample metadata nearly always contained a de-identified subject ID, COVID-19 status, age in years and sex. Where available, HLA class I and class II types were obtained from metadata supplied by the sample provider rather than from assay-based typing. General findings and caveats noted by the study authors: Clinical and demographic metadata were provided uncurated, with the amount varying by source and participant.

Samples from volunteer blood donors who had recovered from COVID-19 were contributed by a second Seattle source. Collaborating institutions collected whole blood in K2EDTA tubes following their own protocols. Collaborator samples were shipped for TCRbeta analysis as frozen whole blood, isolated PBMCs, or DNA extracted from either sample type. TCRbeta CDR3 regions were amplified from genomic DNA using the immunoSEQ Assay, a bias-controlled multiplex PCR. Per the source publication's procedure: Within the assay, amplification of reference gene primers was used to estimate how many nucleated cells each sample contained. To quantify the absolute abundance of each unique TCRbeta CDR3 rearrangement, sequence reads were collapsed and filtered. Productive Simpson clonality was computed per sample as the square root of Simpson's diversity index over productive rearrangements. Here the immuneACCESS table is served through TCRdb, limited to in-frame sequences with V and J called. Missing clones are a known gap in these copies; in checked studies unresolved V genes cover under half, and the rest lacks a known reason. V and J calls and clone size are as listed in that table; D and trimming were resolved from the DNA. The sample includes fewer than 350,000 clones, with around 87% observed a single time. The ten largest clones add up to approximately 2% of the sample.

Relative to germline, V is missing 4 bases and J is missing 11 bases, with 13 bases of the junction outside any gene match. CDR3 length: 13 amino acids, cysteine to phenylalanine. The DNA shown is the 39-base CDR3, in frame from base 1. CDR1 and CDR2 were assigned from the germline V gene (reference sequence) as GTSNPN and SVGIG. In the case of this clone: Its antigen is not yet known. It has no much larger one-base neighbor in the sample; base qualities were not kept.

The sample consisted of peripheral blood. The clonotype was recovered from a woman aged 25-40 years who had recovered from COVID-19. In this chain, TRBV30 is recombined with TRBJ1-1; 7 bases in the junction line up with TRBD1. Here is the DNA: TGTGCCTGGAACCTAGGGGGCGCGTCGGTGGCTTTCTTT. This is translated as CAWNLGGASVAFF.